This T cell receptor (beta chain) originates from a study of T cells after yellow fever vaccination. Study-wide context: Low-cell-number fractions underwent preparation using SMART-Seq v4 Ultra Low Input.

Points on this clonotype: Its cognate antigen is unknown.

MiXCR, applied by TCRdb to the 5' RACE reads, yields one record per CDR3 protein. The table records about 300,000 distinct CDR3 sequences, roughly 9% of them present only once. The study's findings and limits: Contaminants from the bulk population, in the form of abundant clonotypes, could be found in FACS-sorted repertoires. It was a small share of clonotypes that appeared in both CD4 and CD8 compartments. The booster response re-showed most primary clones: around 96% CD4, approximately 90% CD8.

Per the germline V gene, CDR1 is ENHRY and CDR2 is SYGVKD. Trimming took 0 bases from V and 0 from J, leaving 13 bases between them. CDR3 length equals 17 residues. The V call is TRBV10-3, the J call TRBJ2-3; D is unclear. This clonotype was sampled from a man younger than 30 who received the YFV17D yellow fever vaccine. This sample comprised CD4+ T cells sorted from PBMCs, obtained 5 days after the yellow fever booster vaccination. The CDR3 is CAISESKWSDSTDTQYF. In DNA, the CDR3 is TGTGCCATCAGTGAGTCGAAATGGTCGGATAGCACAGATACGCAGTATTTT.